This T cell receptor (beta chain) emerged from a study of OX40 agonist ivuxolimab in advanced cancers. Background on the whole study: The costimulatory receptor OX40 (CD134) was targeted by ivuxolimab, a fully human IgG2 agonistic monoclonal antibody. Prior anti-PD-1, anti-PD-L1 or anti-CTLA-4 therapy was permitted, and checkpoint inhibitors had been received by about 37% of dose-escalation patients. In the dose-escalation cohort, 65% to 90% of patients were male, and the mean age was around 60 years, with a range of 23 to 79. Intravenous ivuxolimab was administered to patients every 2 weeks at six dose levels: 0.01, 0.1, 0.3, 1.5, 3 and 10 mg/kg. The paper reports the monotherapy dose-escalation portion (N of about 52 patients) of the phase I ivuxolimab trial. Of the 50 to 55 dose-escalation patients, hepatocellular carcinoma was present in about 20, melanoma in around 15, renal cell carcinoma in 9 and head and neck cancer in 9. Three dose-escalation patients achieved partial responses, one with hepatocellular carcinoma and two with cutaneous melanoma. Peripheral TCRbeta sequencing aimed to test whether ivuxolimab altered TCR sequence diversity and caused clonal T-cell expansion. The paper's findings and limits, for the study overall: In the 0.1-3.0 mg/kg groups, partial responders had among the lowest normalized peripheral clonal expansion, particularly in CD8+ T cells. After ivuxolimab, CD8+ T cells had more expanded clones than CD4+ T cells on average. Low levels of normalized T-cell clonal expansion were also seen in some nonresponding patients. Antigen specificity was not determined for the clonally expanded peripheral T cells. At doses from 0.1 to 3.0 mg/kg, clonal expansion was seen in both CD4+ and CD8+ blood T cells between baseline and week 6.

About this clone itself: Its specific antigen is unknown. Per-base quality was not reported, and no clone a single base away is much larger than it.

The trial excluded patients who had a history of autoimmune disease or were on systemic immunosuppression. Peripheral blood for TCR sequencing was collected from all dose cohorts at baseline, on cycle 4 day 1, and on cycle 7 day 1. The samples were taken from a phase I, first-in-human, multicenter, open-label dose-escalation trial of ivuxolimab. Adults with locally advanced or metastatic head and neck squamous cell, hepatocellular, melanoma or renal cell carcinoma were enrolled in the trial. Before TCR sequencing, CD4+ and CD8+ T cells were separately sorted from peripheral blood. To sequence the TCRbeta CDR3 region, genomic DNA was isolated from the sorted cells. The immunoSEQ Assay was used for sequencing of TCRbeta CDR3 regions. TCRdb took this table from immuneACCESS and kept in-frame rearrangements with V and J called. Such tables lack part of the clones; where checked against another copy, unresolved V genes explain under half of the gap, and the rest is unexplained. Across this sample there are some 70,000 clones, with 75% to 85% seen only once. The biggest ten clones account for approximately 8% of the sample.

CDR1 MDHEN and CDR2 SYDVKM are derived from the germline V gene. The CDR3 runs 14 residues from the cysteine to the phenylalanine. Left in the record is the CDR3 DNA by itself, 42 bases read in frame from the first base. Relative to germline, V is 2 bases shorter and J is 3 bases shorter, with 9 bases between their ends. The starting material was CD4+ or CD8+ T cells sorted from blood, obtained in a trial of the OX40 agonist ivuxolimab. The clonotype was recovered from an adult with an advanced solid tumor such as melanoma, head and neck, liver or kidney cancer. This chain is built from TRBV28 and TRBJ2-3; no D segment can be confidently identified. Read as DNA, the sequence is TGTGCCAGCAGTTTAGGCGGTAATACAGATACGCAGTATTTT. Translation gives CASSLGGNTDTQYF.